The 11 T cell receptor beta chains presented below share a single source sample, sequenced in a study of cytomegalovirus exposure and HLA in healthy donors. The PCR was carried out with 60 Vbeta primers and 13 Jbeta primers. Here immunoSEQ multiplex PCR was the method, and the copy in TCRdb shows in-frame clones only, minus some. The sample has approximately 160,000 clones, roughly four fifths seen once. Material: PBMCs. Receptors were obtained from a woman in her 50s in good health and CMV-seropositive.

V gene TRBV7-9 combines with J gene TRBJ2-1; 7 bases fit TRBD2. J was trimmed by 5 bases and V by 5 bases; bases with no gene match: 12. Germline V gene sequence: CDR1 SEHNR, CDR2 FQNEAQ (reference sequence). This CDR3 has 16 amino acids. The CDR3 region has the DNA TGTGCCAGCAGCACCACTACGCGGGGGTCCAACAATGAGCAGTTCTTC. Encoded protein: CASSTTTRGSNNEQFF.

V usage is TRBV7-9 and J usage is TRBJ2-2; TRBD2 agrees at 9 bases. Germline CDR1 is SEHNR and CDR2 is FQNEAQ (reference sequence). The CDR3 totals 15 residues. Trimming at V came to 3 bases and at J to 4 bases, leaving 3 bases not matched to a gene. The CDR3 DNA reads as TGTGCCAGCAGCTTGGGACTAGCAGGCACCGGGGAGCTGTTTTTT. It translates to CASSLGLAGTGELFF.

This sequence joins TRBV2 and TRBJ2-5; 7 nucleotides align to TRBD1. CDR1 is SNHLY, CDR2 FYNNEI, per germline. The CDR3 totals 14 residues. The ends lost 8 bases at V and 4 bases at J; junction bases unmatched: 10. The CDR3 reads CASGARGSGETQYF. The CDR3 DNA sequence: TGTGCCAGCGGGGCCAGGGGGAGTGGAGAGACCCAGTACTTC. The full variable domain, with the rest looked up from reference TRBV2 and TRBJ2-5, is EPEVTQTPSHQVTQMGQEVILRCVPISNHLYFYWYRQILGQKVEFLVSFYNNEISEKSEIFDDQFSVERPDGSNFTLKIRSTKLEDSAMYFCASGARGSGETQYFGPGTRLLVL.

The chain combines TRBV2 with TRBJ1-2, with D possibly being TRBD1 (5 bases). Germline lookup yields CDR1 SNHLY and CDR2 FYNNEI. With 2 bases removed from V and 5 bases from J, the gap between germline ends came to 12 bases. This CDR3 spans 14 amino acids. In DNA form, the CDR3 reads TGTGCCAGCAGTGAATCAGCGGGGGAGTATGGCTACACCTTC. Residues: CASSESAGEYGYTF.

V gene TRBV4-2 combines with J gene TRBJ2-3; 11 positions match TRBD2. This CDR3 comprises 19 residues. Germline loops: CDR1 LGHNA, CDR2 YNFKEQ. With 0 bases clipped from V and 0 bases from J, the junction kept 8 bases outside the gene matches. The CDR3 DNA follows: TGTGCCAGCAGCCAAGACGGGCTAGCGGGGGGTCTCAGCACAGATACGCAGTATTTT. Translated, it gives CASSQDGLAGGLSTDTQYF.

The CDR3 DNA is TGTGCCAGCAGTGAGGGACAGCCTGGTGAGCCCCAGCATTTT. Residues: CASSEGQPGEPQHF. The V call is TRBV25-1, the J call TRBJ1-5, with 7 bases matching TRBD1. This CDR3 spans 14 amino acids. Germline values: CDR1 MGHDK, CDR2 SYGVNS. V was pared by 3 bases and J by 8 bases, with 7 bases of the junction left unmatched.

The CDR3 DNA reads as TGCGCCAGCAGCCAAGAGGGGAGGGGGGGCTACGAGCAGTACTTC. Translating gives CASSQEGRGGYEQYF. The rearrangement uses TRBV4-1 and TRBJ2-7, with a possible D match to TRBD2 (7 bases). The germline V gene encodes CDR1 MGHRA and CDR2 YSYEKL. Trimming stripped 0 bases from V and 3 bases from J, with 12 bases between. The CDR3 consists of 15 residues.

The CDR3, as DNA: TGCAGCGCCCGGGGTAGCGGGGGGTACCAAGAGACCCAGTACTTC. Translating it yields CSARGSGGYQETQYF. J is TRBJ2-5 and V is TRBV29-1, with 10 bases fitting TRBD2. The germline V gene has CDR1 SQVTM and CDR2 ANQGSEA. After removal of 7 bases from V and 0 bases from J, the junction contained 8 bases not matched to a gene. The CDR3 contains 15 residues.

The CDR3 nucleotides are TGCGCCAGCAGCTTCGGTGAGGGGGCTAAGGTACAGAACACTGAAGCTTTCTTT. Translated: CASSFGEGAKVQNTEAFF. The V and J genes are TRBV5-1 and TRBJ1-1; 7 nucleotides line up with TRBD1. CDR1 and CDR2 from the germline V gene are SGHRS and YFSETQ. The ends lost 2 bases at V and 1 base at J; junction bases unmatched: 14. This CDR3 is 18 amino acids long.

The chain carries TRBV5-1 and TRBJ2-7; D ambiguous. The V end was cut by 2 bases, the J end by 0 bases, with 3 bases between. The CDR3 extends over 12 amino acids. Looked up from germline, CDR1 is SGHRS and CDR2 is YFSETQ. CDR3 sequence: CASSLYSYEQYF. The CDR3 bases are TGCGCCAGCAGCTTATACTCCTACGAGCAGTACTTC. Full variable domain (rest looked up from reference TRBV5-1 and TRBJ2-7): KAGVTQTPRYLIKTRGQQVTLSCSPISGHRSVSWYQQTPGQGLQFLFEYFSETQRNKGNFPGRFSGRQFSNSRSEMNVSTLELGDSALYLCASSLYSYEQYFGPGTRLTVT.

V is TRBV5-1 and J is TRBJ2-5, with 7 bases identical to TRBD1. Germline values: CDR1 SGHRS, CDR2 YFSETQ. The CDR3 consists of 15 residues. V lost 0 bases, J lost 4 bases, and 6 bases stayed unmatched. This chain's CDR3 is CASSLVGGAGETQYF. The CDR3 DNA sequence: TGCGCCAGCAGCTTGGTAGGGGGCGCGGGAGAGACCCAGTACTTC.